Included here is one T cell receptor beta chain sequence, with context. What it binds is unknown. MiXCR, applied by TCRdb to the 5' RACE reads, yields one record per CDR3 protein. The sample holds some 130,000 distinct CDR3 sequences; approximately 15% are singletons and the top ten take about 15%. Trimming stripped 2 bases from V and 7 bases from J, with 17 bases between. The V gene's germline CDR1 is KGHDR and CDR2 SFDVKD. The CDR3 has 16 residues. The source of the sample is a study of T-cell memory formation after mild COVID-19. Study conclusions and caveats: The pre-infection memory compartment contained some responding clones, suggesting cross-reactive memory joined. The authors left the SARS-CoV-2 specificity of second-wave clones peaking on day 37 unconfirmed. A second wave expanding day 15 to 37 was CD4+-biased; contracting clones were balanced. Clones which contracted sat mainly in CM and EM if CD4+, and in EMRA if CD8+.

The receptor comes from an adult woman who had mild COVID-19 (a few samples of this study predate the infection). Cell type and time point are not known. The chain combines TRBV24-1 with TRBJ2-1; tentative D call: TRBD2 (5 bases). The sequencing input was PBMCs or a T cell subset sorted from them (not recorded which). CDR3: CATSDWGSAQWNEQFF. In DNA form, the CDR3 reads TGTGCCACCAGTGATTGGGGTAGCGCCCAGTGGAATGAGCAGTTCTTC.